This T cell receptor beta chain was sequenced in a study of PD-1 blockade in classical Hodgkin lymphoma. The CDR3 is 17 amino acids. Trimming stripped 4 bases from V and 3 bases from J, with 23 bases between. Germline loops: CDR1 SGHNT, CDR2 YYREEE (reference sequence). General study points: Unlike CD8+ TCR diversity, which did not rise significantly by C4D1, CD4+ TCR diversity did.

This clone was seen a handful of times. Its target is unknown. Brentuximab vedotin exposure varied, and every patient relapsed after autologous stem cell transplantation. Produced via immunoSEQ multiplex PCR; TCRdb's table is partial and in-frame only. Found here are tens of thousands of clones, over 65% of them singletons; the top ten hold approximately 25%. J is TRBJ2-7 and V is TRBV5-4; a possible D gene is TRBD2 (5 bases). This receptor was identified in a human donor with classical Hodgkin lymphoma. This sample comprised peripheral blood mononuclear cells (PBMCs), obtained before the second cycle of nivolumab. The CDR3 here is CASSAPPGTMKSYEQYF. The CDR3 DNA reads as TGTGCCAGCAGCGCACCCCCGGGAACCATGAAAAGCTACGAGCAGTACTTC.